This T cell receptor (beta chain) was recovered during a study of T cell changes during pregnancy in multiple sclerosis. TCRdb keeps only in-frame clones here, not all; method: immunoSEQ multiplex PCR. The repertoire holds approximately 40,000 clones, with 93% as singletons. The V gene's germline CDR1 is SGHTS and CDR2 YDEGEE. The CDR3 extends over 11 amino acids. The ends were cut back, 3 bases at V and 9 bases at J, with 6 bases in the middle. V is TRBV5-8 and J is TRBJ2-2; D perhaps matches TRBD1 (5 bases). This sample comprised CD8+ T cells from peripheral blood mononuclear cells, obtained in the third trimester of pregnancy. The TCR sequence derives from a female donor with multiple sclerosis, enrolled in a pregnancy study. CDR3 sequence reads: CASSSGRELFF. In DNA, the CDR3 is TGTGCCAGCAGCTCAGGGCGGGAGCTGTTTTTT.